These T cell receptor beta chains were read from a single sample in a study of cytomegalovirus exposure and HLA in healthy donors. Here immunoSEQ multiplex PCR was the method, and the copy in TCRdb shows in-frame clones only, minus some. Counted here are about 80,000 clones, almost 80% occurring once; the ten biggest clones make up around a fifth. Source material: PBMCs. The source of these receptors is a woman in her 40s in good health and CMV-seropositive. Each CDR3 is given with its conserved first and last residue. The D gene is left open where the match is weak. Not all rows give a size; the values are once, few, many and, for expanded clones, a class.

j_call d_call cdr3_length v_call clone_size cdr3_aa cdr3_nt
TRBJ2-3 . 13 TRBV30 few CAWSVQRADTQYF TGTGCCTGGAGTGTACAGAGGGCGGATACGCAGTATTTT
TRBJ1-2 . 13 TRBV5-4 . CASSLGQARGYTF TGTGCCAGCAGCTTGGGTCAGGCCCGTGGCTACACCTTC
TRBJ1-3 . 13 TRBV6-5 . CASSRKQRNTIYF TGTGCCAGCAGTCGAAAACAGCGAAACACCATATATTTT
TRBJ1-2 . 13 TRBV30 . CAWSLGINYGYTF TGTGCCTGGAGTCTCGGGATTAACTATGGCTACACCTTC
TRBJ2-1 . 15 TRBV2 . CASSGPPRSYNEQFF TGTGCCAGCAGTGGGCCCCCACGCAGCTACAATGAGCAGTTCTTC
TRBJ1-1 . 13 TRBV19 . CASSNRVNTEAFF TGTGCCAGTAGTAACCGGGTCAACACTGAAGCTTTCTTT
TRBJ1-3 . 12 TRBV28 . CASSVSGNTIYF TGTGCCAGCTCCGTCTCTGGAAACACCATATATTTT
TRBJ2-3 . 16 TRBV5-4 . CASSLISRRGTDTQYF TGTGCCAGCAGCTTGATCAGCCGCCGGGGCACAGATACGCAGTATTTT
TRBJ1-1 TRBD1 13 TRBV10-2 . CASQTGVRPEAFF TGCGCCAGCCAGACAGGGGTTCGCCCTGAAGCTTTCTTT
TRBJ1-5 . 14 TRBV30 . CAWSVQNSNQPQHF TGTGCCTGGAGTGTACAGAATAGCAATCAGCCCCAGCATTTT
TRBJ1-1 TRBD1 13 TRBV25-1 . CASSETGYTEAFF TGTGCCAGCAGTGAGACAGGGTATACTGAAGCTTTCTTT
TRBJ2-1 TRBD2 16 TRBV28 . CASSLWVAGGYNEQFF TGTGCCAGCAGTTTATGGGTAGCGGGAGGGTACAATGAGCAGTTCTTC
TRBJ1-2 . 13 TRBV19 few CASSRDSNYGYTF TGTGCCAGTAGTAGAGACAGTAACTATGGCTACACCTTC
TRBJ2-2 . 15 TRBV6-1 . CASSELTVASGELFF TGTGCCAGCAGTGAATTGACAGTAGCCTCCGGGGAGCTGTTTTTT
TRBJ2-6 . 13 TRBV4-2 few CAAGVSGANVLTF TGTGCCGCCGGGGTCTCTGGGGCCAACGTCCTGACTTTC
TRBJ1-2 TRBD1 15 TRBV6-5 . CASSYSRGPVEGYTF TGTGCCAGCAGTTACTCGAGGGGGCCGGTTGAGGGCTACACCTTC
TRBJ2-5 TRBD2 15 TRBV15 . CATSEGLATTETQYF TGTGCCACCAGCGAAGGACTAGCCACAACAGAGACCCAGTACTTC
TRBJ2-5 TRBD2 14 TRBV7-2 . CASSFGLAEETQYF TGTGCCAGCAGCTTCGGACTAGCAGAAGAGACCCAGTACTTC
TRBJ1-4 . 18 TRBV5-1 . CASSHGTSLRTTNEKLFF TGCGCCAGCAGCCACGGGACAAGCCTGCGGACGACTAATGAAAAACTGTTTTTT
TRBJ1-5 TRBD1 13 TRBV6-5 . CASRPTGDQPQHF TGTGCCAGCAGACCCACAGGGGATCAGCCCCAGCATTTT
TRBJ2-7 . 14 TRBV2 . CASSLVVPSYEQYF TGTGCCAGCAGTCTCGTAGTGCCCTCCTACGAGCAGTACTTC
TRBJ1-6 TRBD1 14 TRBV6-5 . CASRRDREVTPLHF TGTGCCAGCAGGCGGGACAGGGAGGTGACACCCCTCCACTTT
TRBJ2-5 TRBD2 15 TRBV5-6 few CASSLIAWGGETQYF TGTGCCAGCAGCTTAATAGCGTGGGGGGGAGAGACCCAGTACTTC
TRBJ1-5 . 16 TRBV18 once CASSPPGQMGNQPQHF TGTGCCAGCTCACCACCGGGGCAGATGGGCAATCAGCCCCAGCATTTT
TRBJ2-3 . 13 TRBV9 . CASSVRNTDTQYF TGTGCCAGCAGCGTGCGGAACACAGATACGCAGTATTTT
TRBJ2-7 TRBD1 17 TRBV27 . CASSLFRTGQSSYEQYF TGTGCCAGCAGTTTATTCAGGACGGGACAGAGCTCCTACGAGCAGTACTTC
TRBJ1-4 TRBD1 15 TRBV18 . CASSVTGTGYEKLFF TGTGCCAGCTCAGTCACCGGGACAGGGTATGAAAAACTGTTTTTT
TRBJ1-2 TRBD1 12 TRBV2 . CASTPDRVSYTF TGTGCCAGCACTCCCGACAGGGTGAGCTACACCTTC
TRBJ2-5 TRBD2 14 TRBV28 . CASSLPGTSGGLHF TGTGCCAGCAGTTTACCCGGGACTAGCGGGGGGCTTCACTTC
TRBJ1-1 . 16 TRBV18 . CASSPTFLDTNTEAFF TGTGCCAGCTCACCGACATTTTTGGACACCAACACTGAAGCTTTCTTT
TRBJ2-3 TRBD2 15 TRBV27 . CASSLRLAGTDTQYF TGTGCCAGCAGTTTACGACTAGCGGGCACAGATACGCAGTATTTT
TRBJ2-5 TRBD2 17 TRBV7-8 few CASFGGASGREQETQYF TGTGCCAGCTTTGGAGGGGCTAGCGGGAGGGAACAAGAGACCCAGTACTTC